Below, 20 T cell receptor beta chains from the same sample are listed, as sequenced in a study of vaccination and CD4 T cells after COVID-19. Stated treatment: roughly ten-day PBMC culture with coronavirus spike peptide pools or control peptides (ViraFEST assay). Their antigen targets remain unknown. Cultured CD4+ T cell DNA was sequenced using the Oncomine TCR Beta short-read assay. TCRdb called the PCR reads again in MiXCR, with one record for every CDR3 protein. This table has some 8,300 distinct CDR3 sequences, about three quarters appearing once. The material sequenced was CD4+ T cells from blood, cultured in vitro. These receptors were taken from a human donor who had recovered from COVID-19.

This chain connects TRBV6-2 or TRBV6-3 to TRBJ2-3; 9 nucleotides match TRBD2. Germline V gives CDR1 MNHEY, CDR2 SVGEGT. The CDR3 sequence is 13 residues long. V shed 3 bases and J 7 bases; nucleotides not matched to a gene: 2. CDR3: CASSYSGGNTQYF. CDR3 nucleotides: TGTGCCAGCAGTTATAGCGGGGGAAATACGCAGTATTTT.

This clonotype is a singleton in its sample. V gene TRBV19 combines with J gene TRBJ1-1; TRBD1 matches at 11 bases. Germline values: CDR1 LNHDA, CDR2 SQIVND (reference sequence). V trimming: 3 bases; J trimming: 6 bases; junction bases outside the gene matches: 0. This CDR3 is 13 amino acids long. CDR3 loop: CASSMGQGAEAFF. The DNA of the CDR3 is TGTGCCAGTAGTATGGGACAGGGGGCTGAAGCTTTCTTT.

The rearrangement joins TRBV28 to TRBJ1-5, with a weak D call TRBD1 (5 bases). Germline assignment: CDR1 MDHEN and CDR2 SYDVKM. This CDR3 is 16 amino acids long. V was pared by 6 bases and J by 6 bases, with 21 bases between. In DNA, the CDR3 is TGTGCCAGCAGGCCAAGTTGGGGGTCCGGTGGTCAGCCCCAGCATTTT. Translation: CASRPSWGSGGQPQHF.

The CDR3: CATSDWGTTDTQYF. CDR3 DNA: TGTGCCACCAGTGATTGGGGGACCACAGATACGCAGTATTTT. The V gene is TRBV24-1, the J gene TRBJ2-3; D is perhaps TRBD1 or TRBD2 (5 bases each). V was cut by 2 bases and J by 2 bases, with 7 bases left in between. CDR3 size: 14 residues. Germline V gives CDR1 KGHDR, CDR2 SFDVKD.

This clonotype was counted between two and nine times. This chain links TRBV6-5 with TRBJ2-7; 8 bases fit TRBD1. J gave up 1 base and V 2 bases, and 7 bases lay outside the gene matches. Germline V gene data show CDR1 as MNHEY and CDR2 as SVGAGI. The CDR3 spans 16 residues. This CDR3 reads CASSYHRTGTSYEQYF. The CDR3 DNA reads TGTGCCAGCAGTTACCATCGGACAGGGACATCCTACGAGCAGTACTTC.

This clonotype turned up a few times. The chain employs TRBV24-1 and TRBJ1-2; D not certain. Germline values: CDR1 KGHDR, CDR2 SFDVKD. Trimming took off 6 bases at V and 1 base at J, with 8 bases between the two ends. CDR3 length equals 13 residues. CDR3 in DNA: TGTGCCACCAGTAAGGGCGGTAACTATGGCTACACCTTC. Encoded protein: CATSKGGNYGYTF.

The chain couples TRBV6-5 to TRBJ2-3; the D gene is possibly TRBD1 (6 bases). Trimming removed 4 bases from V and 3 bases from J, with 14 bases in between. Germline V gene data show CDR1 as MNHEY and CDR2 as SVGAGI. The CDR3 has 15 amino acids. As DNA, the CDR3 is TGTGCCAGCAGTTCGGGACGTACAGGGACAGATACGCAGTATTTT. Amino acids: CASSSGRTGTDTQYF.

V and J are TRBV6-5 and TRBJ1-3; D unresolved. The length of the CDR3 is 13 residues. With 4 bases removed from V and 2 bases from J, the gap between germline ends came to 6 bases. Germline loops: CDR1 MNHEY, CDR2 SVGAGI. The CDR3 loop reads CASSFTPGNTIYF. For the CDR3, the DNA is TGTGCCAGCAGTTTTACACCTGGAAACACCATATATTTT.

The genes are TRBV7-2 and TRBJ1-6; maybe TRBD1 (5 bases). This CDR3 is built from 14 residues. Trimming cost V 5 bases and J 13 bases, with 18 bases left between them. CDR1 and CDR2 from the germline V gene are SGHTA and FQGNSA. CDR3 in amino acids: CASSPGVGVSPLHF. For the CDR3, the DNA is TGTGCCAGCAGCCCCGGTGTGGGGGTGAGCCCCCTCCACTTT.

J is TRBJ1-2 and V is TRBV20-1; unclear D gene. Looked up from germline, CDR1 is DFQATT and CDR2 is SNEGSKA (reference sequence). This CDR3 has 13 residues. Trimming removed 3 bases from V and 8 bases from J, with 16 bases in between. CDR3: CSARTSIGLGYTF. The DNA for the CDR3 is TGCAGTGCTAGGACGTCTATTGGTTTGGGCTACACCTTC.

The CDR3 DNA sequence: TGTGCCAGCAGCTGGGGGGGCCTTGGCTACACCTTC. Its protein is CASSWGGLGYTF. The genes are TRBV7-2 and TRBJ1-2; TRBD1 is a possible D gene (6 bases). Germline CDR1 reads SGHTA; CDR2 reads FQGNSA. Trimming cost V 4 bases and J 7 bases, with 10 bases left between them. The CDR3 length is 12 residues.

This clonotype showed up just a few times. The rearrangement uses TRBV7-9 and TRBJ1-2; the D gene is possibly TRBD1 (5 bases). The CDR3 sequence is 13 residues long. Germline V gives CDR1 SEHNR, CDR2 FQNEAQ (reference sequence). Trimming pared 6 bases from V and 3 bases from J, leaving 11 bases between. The CDR3 DNA reads as TGTGCCAGCAGTATGCAGGGAGACTATGGCTACACCTTC. It yields the protein CASSMQGDYGYTF.

The chain uses TRBV6-1 and TRBJ2-7, with TRBD1 matching over 8 bases. With V trimmed by 1 base and J by 6 bases, 8 bases remained unmatched. The CDR3 totals 15 residues. Germline-derived CDR1 and CDR2 are MNHNS and SASEGT. The CDR3 reads CASSEGDRLFGEQYF. The DNA of the CDR3 is TGTGCCAGCAGTGAAGGGGACAGGCTGTTCGGCGAGCAGTACTTC.

This clonotype was counted a few times. V is TRBV6-1 and J is TRBJ1-5; weak D call: TRBD1 (6 bases). This CDR3 is built from 15 residues. With 8 bases removed from V and 7 bases from J, the gap between germline ends came to 21 bases. Germline values: CDR1 MNHNS, CDR2 SASEGT. The CDR3 DNA sequence: TGTGCCAGCCTCTCCCCGGGGGCGAAGGGGCAGCCCCAGCATTTT. Amino acids: CASLSPGAKGQPQHF.

This clonotype showed up just a few times. The V and J genes are TRBV20-1 and TRBJ2-3, with TRBD2 identical over 12 bases. Losses at the gene ends were 6 bases for V and 6 bases for J; bases not matched to a gene: 10. This CDR3 contains 15 residues. Per germline, CDR1 DFQATT and CDR2 SNEGSKA (reference sequence). CDR3 loop: CSAPTGLAGGDTQYF. The DNA of the CDR3 is TGCAGTGCCCCAACCGGGCTAGCGGGGGGGGATACGCAGTATTTT.

The chain recombines TRBV5-1 with TRBJ1-2, with D hard to call. V was shortened by 3 bases and J by 7 bases, with 16 bases between the two germline ends. CDR1 is SGHRS, CDR2 YFSETQ, per germline. The CDR3 runs to 14 residues. As DNA, the CDR3 is TGCGCCAGCAGCTCCACCTTACCCTCCCCTGGCTACACCTTC. This codes for CASSSTLPSPGYTF.

V gene TRBV6-2 or TRBV6-3 combines with J gene TRBJ1-2; D gene unclear. The CDR3 loop spans 17 amino acids. Looked up from germline, CDR1 is MNHEY and CDR2 is SVGEGT. V was shortened by 2 bases and J by 2 bases, with 18 bases between the two germline ends. The CDR3 here is CASSYQTGLASNYGYTF. The CDR3 nucleotides are TGTGCCAGCAGTTACCAAACGGGGTTAGCGTCCAACTATGGCTACACCTTC.

The rearrangement links TRBV19 to TRBJ1-2; TRBD1 aligns across 8 bases. Germline lookup yields CDR1 LNHDA and CDR2 SQIVND (reference sequence). The CDR3 runs to 15 residues. After removal of 5 bases from V and 5 bases from J, the junction contained 10 bases not matched to a gene. CDR3: CASSPGQGRLYGYTF. DNA of the CDR3: TGTGCCAGTAGTCCCGGACAGGGAAGATTATATGGCTACACCTTC.

This chain joins TRBV2 and TRBJ1-2, with a possible D match to TRBD1 (5 bases). Looked up from germline, CDR1 is SNHLY and CDR2 is FYNNEI. The V end lost 9 bases, the J end lost 0 bases, and 8 bases lay between the germline ends. The CDR3 sequence is 12 residues long. The CDR3 region is CASTGSNYGYTF. In DNA form, the CDR3 reads TGTGCCAGTACAGGTTCTAACTATGGCTACACCTTC.

As concerns this clonotype: The germline gene is not matched at one end of the junction; a read error may be the cause. This chain uses TRBV6-1 with TRBJ2-1, with D maybe TRBD2 (5 bases). This CDR3 has 13 residues. Germline V CDR1 and CDR2: MNHNS, SASEGT. CDR3 in DNA: TGTGCCAGCAGTCAAGCCAGCGGCAATGAGCAGTTCTTC. This sequence encodes CASSQASGNEQFF.